This T cell receptor beta chain originates from a study of CD8+CD57+ T cells in acquired aplastic anemia listed by TCRdb under 2018. The study in broad terms: Extracted DNA from sorted CD4+ and CD8+ cells averaged approximately 3 ug, ranging from roughly 0.2 to 30 ug. CD8+CD57+ expansion was defined as a frequency above the mean frequency observed in healthy subjects. The paper as a whole reports these results and caveats: Nearly 30 CD8+ CDR3 sequences were found in both patients and controls but appeared to be highly expressed in patients and within the immunodominant clones of the patients. CD8+ Simpson's diversity did not differ significantly between patients and healthy controls (P=0.060).

Profiling of TCR beta VDJ combinations and CDR3 sequences used genomic DNA as the template. TCR repertoire sequencing was run on an Illumina HiSeq 2000. Under the source paper's analysis protocol: Repertoire assessment relied on Simpson's diversity index, CDR3 size and DJ length profiles, and TRBV/TRBJ rearrangement plots. The most abundant DNA sequence in the deep sequencing data was taken as the immunodominant clone. CDR3 amino acid sequences were screened for sharing across subjects and compared with published repertoires and the VDJdb database. TCRdb redid the processing of the public reads, applying fastp at Q25 and MiXCR, and retained in-frame beta chains. Rows are combined by CDR3 protein, so each entry shows the most common genes and DNA. The V and J calls and clone size come from TCRdb's table, not from the authors' own analysis. A total of just over 450,000 distinct CDR3 sequences appear in this sample, about a third of them only once. The biggest ten clones account for around 0.82% of the sample.

The CDR3 runs 13 amino acids, cysteine and phenylalanine included. Only CDR3 DNA is held: 39 bases, read in frame from base 1. Between the V and J ends, shortened by 1 base and 4 bases respectively, the junction contains 6 bases. CDR1 is given as SEHNR and CDR2 as FQNEAQ, both from the germline V gene (reference sequence). Flow cytometry had shown CD8+CD57+ cell expansion in the patients selected for sequencing. All patients had severe acquired aplastic anemia diagnosed by International Study of Aplastic Anemia and Agranulocytosis and Camitta criteria. No patient had received any therapy when blood was sampled. The study deep-sequenced TCR repertoires of sorted CD4+ and CD8+ blood T cells from severe aplastic anemia patients and healthy subjects. Patients were enrolled under clinicaltrials.gov protocols 00001620, 01623167, 00001397, 00071045, 00081523 and 00961064 in the USA. Ficoll-Paque density gradient centrifugation was used to isolate peripheral blood mononuclear cells. CD4+ and CD8+ T cells were sorted by FACS or magnetic beads before DNA extraction.

This clonotype occurred many times. No cognate antigen has been identified for it. Base qualities are not provided; no much larger clone lies one nucleotide away. The chain was built from TRBV7-9 and TRBJ2-3; the D gene is unclear. Sequencing was carried out using sorted CD4+, CD8+, or CD8+CD57+ T cells (not recorded which) from PBMCs. This TCR came from a human donor with aplastic anemia. The CDR3 loop reads CASSLVAADTQYF. Here is the DNA: TGTGCCAGCAGCTTAGTGGCCGCAGATACGCAGTATTTT.